The clone carrying this TCR beta chain was detected a few times. The antigen remains unidentified. CDR1 and CDR2 (germline): SGHTS, YDEGEE. CDR3 length: 15 amino acids. V dropped 4 bases and J dropped 7; count of bases not matched to a gene: 11. PCR involved 60 Vbeta and 13 Jbeta primers. Measured with immunoSEQ multiplex PCR; TCRdb has only the in-frame clones, and not every one. The sample lists about 160,000 clones, about three quarters seen once, with roughly 3% in the top ten. The data derive from a study of cytomegalovirus exposure and HLA in healthy donors. Study conclusions and caveats: Accounts indicate the classifier identified cytomegalovirus status with strong specificity and sensitivity. A later analysis linked about 17,000 TCR beta sequences to HLA alleles at 0.05 false discovery rate. Previous analysis showed most TCR beta V segments were productive about 87% or about 30% of the time. Judged likely to be a sequencing artifact was a cluster of highly shared sequence variants.

Sequenced sample: PBMCs. The chain recombines TRBV5-8 with TRBJ1-2, with TRBD1 matching over 9 bases. The receptor's source is a woman in her thirties or forties in good health and CMV-seronegative. The CDR3 spells CASSLLATGGGGYTF. CDR3 sequence (DNA): TGTGCCAGCAGCCTACTAGCGACAGGGGGAGGTGGCTACACCTTC.